This T cell receptor (beta chain) was observed in a study of blood T cell repertoires in COVID-19. V was cut by 8 bases and J by 2 bases, with 13 bases left in between. Germline CDR1 MDHEN, CDR2 SYDVKM. The CDR3 sequence is 13 residues long. The protocol was immunoSEQ multiplex PCR, while the TCRdb copy is restricted to in-frame clones and leaves out a portion. The profile covers approximately 260,000 clones, with around 90% appearing a single time and about 6% taken by the ten largest. V is TRBV28 and J is TRBJ2-7, with D unclear. The sequenced sample consisted of PBMCs or T cells enriched from blood (not recorded which). The TCR sequence derives from a woman in her thirties with acute COVID-19. The CDR3 nucleotides read TGTGCCAGCGGTTCTGTTTCCCCCTACGAGCAGTACTTC. It codes for CASGSVSPYEQYF.